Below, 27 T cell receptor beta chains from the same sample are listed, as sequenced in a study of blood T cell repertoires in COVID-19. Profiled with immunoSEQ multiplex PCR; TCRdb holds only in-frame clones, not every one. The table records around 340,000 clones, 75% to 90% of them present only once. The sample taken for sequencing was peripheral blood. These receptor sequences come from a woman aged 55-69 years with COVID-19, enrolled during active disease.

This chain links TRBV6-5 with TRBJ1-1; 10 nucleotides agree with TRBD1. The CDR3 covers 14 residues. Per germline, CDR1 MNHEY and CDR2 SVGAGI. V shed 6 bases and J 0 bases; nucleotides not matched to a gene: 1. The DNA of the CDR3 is TGTGCCAGCAGAGGGACAGGGGTGAACACTGAAGCTTTCTTT. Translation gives CASRGTGVNTEAFF.

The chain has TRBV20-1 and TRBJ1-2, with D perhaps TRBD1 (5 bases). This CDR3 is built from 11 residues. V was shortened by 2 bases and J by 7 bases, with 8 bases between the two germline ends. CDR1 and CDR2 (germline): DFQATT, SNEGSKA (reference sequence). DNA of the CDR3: TGCAGTGCTAGACAGGGATTTGGCTACACCTTC. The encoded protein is CSARQGFGYTF.

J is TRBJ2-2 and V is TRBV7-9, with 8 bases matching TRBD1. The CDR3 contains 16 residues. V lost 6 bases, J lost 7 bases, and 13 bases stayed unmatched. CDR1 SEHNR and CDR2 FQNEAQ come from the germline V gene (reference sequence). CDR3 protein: CASSQLRDRLIGELFF. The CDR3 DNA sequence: TGTGCCAGCAGTCAACTCCGGGACAGGCTCATCGGGGAGCTGTTTTTT.

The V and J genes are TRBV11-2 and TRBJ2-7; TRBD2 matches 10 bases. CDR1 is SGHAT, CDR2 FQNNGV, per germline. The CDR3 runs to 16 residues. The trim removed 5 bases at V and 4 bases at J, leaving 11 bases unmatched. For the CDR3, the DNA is TGTGCCAGCAGCGCACCATCAGCGGGGGGGCGGTACGAGCAGTACTTC. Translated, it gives CASSAPSAGGRYEQYF.

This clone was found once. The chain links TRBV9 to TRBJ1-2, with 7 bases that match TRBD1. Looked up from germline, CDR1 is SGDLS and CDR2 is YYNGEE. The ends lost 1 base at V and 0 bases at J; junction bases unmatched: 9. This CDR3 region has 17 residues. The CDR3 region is CASSVSRDRSTNYGYTF. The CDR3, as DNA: TGTGCCAGCAGCGTAAGCCGGGACAGATCTACTAACTATGGCTACACCTTC.

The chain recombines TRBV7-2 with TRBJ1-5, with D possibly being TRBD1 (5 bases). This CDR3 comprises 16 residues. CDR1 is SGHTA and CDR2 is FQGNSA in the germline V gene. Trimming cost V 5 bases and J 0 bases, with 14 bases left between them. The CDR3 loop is CASSPLEGYSNQPQHF. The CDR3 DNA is TGTGCCAGCAGCCCTTTGGAGGGGTATAGCAATCAGCCCCAGCATTTT.

CDR3 loop: CASSLRTLNTDTQYF. CDR3 bases: TGTGCCAGCAGCCTGAGGACTCTAAACACAGATACGCAGTATTTT. The V gene is TRBV5-6, the J gene TRBJ2-3; perhaps TRBD2 as D (5 bases). The CDR3 covers 15 residues. The V gene's germline CDR1 is SGHDT and CDR2 YYEEEE. The V gene lost 4 bases and the J gene lost 2 bases, with 14 bases spanning the gap. Using reference TRBV5-6 and TRBJ2-3 for the parts outside the CDR3, the full variable domain is DAGVTQSPTHLIKTRGQQVTLRCSPKSGHDTVSWYQQALGQGPQFIFQYYEEEERQRGNFPDRFSGHQFPNYSSELNVNALLLGDSALYLCASSLRTLNTDTQYFGPGTRLTVL.

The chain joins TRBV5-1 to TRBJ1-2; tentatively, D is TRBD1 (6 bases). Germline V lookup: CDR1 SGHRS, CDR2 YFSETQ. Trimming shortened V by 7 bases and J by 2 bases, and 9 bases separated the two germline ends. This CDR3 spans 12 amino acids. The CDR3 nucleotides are TGCGCCAGCTCCCAGGGGAACTATGGCTACACCTTC. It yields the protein CASSQGNYGYTF.

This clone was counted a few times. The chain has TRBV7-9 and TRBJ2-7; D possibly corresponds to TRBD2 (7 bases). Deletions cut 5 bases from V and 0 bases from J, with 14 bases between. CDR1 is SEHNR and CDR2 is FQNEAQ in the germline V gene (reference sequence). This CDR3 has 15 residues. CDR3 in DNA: TGTGCCAGCAGCCGGGGGGCGGGGGCCTCCTACGAGCAGTACTTC. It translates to CASSRGAGASYEQYF.

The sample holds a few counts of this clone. The CDR3 protein is CASSQGAGGRQPQHF. CDR3 coding DNA: TGTGCCAGCAGCCAAGGGGCGGGGGGCCGTCAGCCCCAGCATTTT. The rearrangement links TRBV2 to TRBJ1-5, with a tentative D call TRBD1 (6 bases). V gave up 6 bases and J gave up 6 bases, with 18 bases separating them. The CDR3 is 15 residues long. Germline CDR1 is SNHLY and CDR2 is FYNNEI. The variable domain in full, with the rest retrieved from reference TRBV2 and TRBJ1-5, is EPEVTQTPSHQVTQMGQEVILRCVPISNHLYFYWYRQILGQKVEFLVSFYNNEISEKSEIFDDQFSVERPDGSNFTLKIRSTKLEDSAMYFCASSQGAGGRQPQHFGDGTRLSIL.

CDR3 sequence: CASSSWTATYEQYF. The CDR3 DNA reads as TGTGCCAGCAGTTCGTGGACAGCCACCTACGAGCAGTACTTC. V is TRBV6-5 and J is TRBJ2-7; D perhaps matches TRBD1 (6 bases). This CDR3 has 14 residues. Deletions cut 4 bases from V and 2 bases from J, with 12 bases between. CDR1 is MNHEY, CDR2 SVGAGI, per germline.

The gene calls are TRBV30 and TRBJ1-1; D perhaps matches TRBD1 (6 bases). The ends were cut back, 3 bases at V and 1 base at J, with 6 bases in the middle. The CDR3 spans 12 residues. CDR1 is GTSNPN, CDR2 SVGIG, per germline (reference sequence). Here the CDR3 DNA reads TGTGCCTGGAGGACAGGGAACACTGAAGCTTTCTTT. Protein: CAWRTGNTEAFF.

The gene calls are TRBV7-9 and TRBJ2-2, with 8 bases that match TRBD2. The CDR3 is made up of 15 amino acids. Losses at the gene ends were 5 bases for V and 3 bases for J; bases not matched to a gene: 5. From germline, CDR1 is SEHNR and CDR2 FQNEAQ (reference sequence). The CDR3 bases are TGTGCCAGCAGCCCCCGGGGGGGGGACACCGGGGAGCTGTTTTTT. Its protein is CASSPRGGDTGELFF.

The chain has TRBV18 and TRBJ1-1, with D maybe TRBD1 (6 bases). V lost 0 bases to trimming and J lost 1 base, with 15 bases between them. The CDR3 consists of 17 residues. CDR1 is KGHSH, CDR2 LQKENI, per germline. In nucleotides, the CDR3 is TGTGCCAGCTCACCACCGGGACAAGGATTGGGGAACACTGAAGCTTTCTTT. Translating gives CASSPPGQGLGNTEAFF. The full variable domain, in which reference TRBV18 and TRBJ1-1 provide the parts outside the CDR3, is NAGVMQNPRHLVRRRGQEARLRCSPMKGHSHVYWYRQLPEEGLKFMVYLQKENIIDESGMPKERFSAEFPKEGPSILRIQQVVRGDSAAYFCASSPPGQGLGNTEAFFGQGTRLTVV.

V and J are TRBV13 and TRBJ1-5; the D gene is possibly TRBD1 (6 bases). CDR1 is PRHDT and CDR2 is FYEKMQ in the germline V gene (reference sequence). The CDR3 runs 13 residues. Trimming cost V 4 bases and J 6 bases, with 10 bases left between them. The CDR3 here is CASSSTGFQPQHF. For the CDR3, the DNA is TGTGCCAGCAGCTCAACAGGGTTTCAGCCCCAGCATTTT.

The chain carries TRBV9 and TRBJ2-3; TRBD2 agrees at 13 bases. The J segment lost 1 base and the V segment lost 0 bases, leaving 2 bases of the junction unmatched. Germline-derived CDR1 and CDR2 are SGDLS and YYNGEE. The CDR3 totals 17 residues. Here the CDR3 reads CASSVGTSGGRTDTQYF. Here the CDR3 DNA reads TGTGCCAGCAGCGTAGGGACTAGCGGGGGACGCACAGATACGCAGTATTTT.

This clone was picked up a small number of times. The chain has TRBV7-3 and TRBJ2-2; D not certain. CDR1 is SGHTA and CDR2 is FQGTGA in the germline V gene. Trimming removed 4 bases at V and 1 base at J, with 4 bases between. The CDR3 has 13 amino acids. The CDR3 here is CASSSGNTGELFF. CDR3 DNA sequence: TGTGCCAGCAGCTCAGGGAACACCGGGGAGCTGTTTTTT.

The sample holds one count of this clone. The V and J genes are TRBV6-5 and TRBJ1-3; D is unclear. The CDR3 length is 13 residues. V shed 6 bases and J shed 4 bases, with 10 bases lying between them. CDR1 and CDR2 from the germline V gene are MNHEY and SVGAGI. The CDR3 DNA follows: TGTGCCAGCAGCTTTTCGACAGGAAACACCATATATTTT. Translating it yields CASSFSTGNTIYF.

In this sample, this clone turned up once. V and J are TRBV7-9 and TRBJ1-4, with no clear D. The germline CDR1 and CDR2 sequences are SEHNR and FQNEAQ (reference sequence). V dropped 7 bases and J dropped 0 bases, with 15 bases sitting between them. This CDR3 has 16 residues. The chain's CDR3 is CASTPERGATNEKLFF. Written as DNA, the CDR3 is TGTGCCAGCACCCCAGAACGCGGCGCAACTAATGAAAAACTGTTTTTT. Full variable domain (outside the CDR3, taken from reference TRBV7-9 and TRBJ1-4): DTGVSQNPRHKITKRGQNVTFRCDPISEHNRLYWYRQTLGQGPEFLTYFQNEAQLEKSRLLSDRFSAERPKGSFSTLEIQRTEQGDSAMYLCASTPERGATNEKLFFGSGTQLSVL.

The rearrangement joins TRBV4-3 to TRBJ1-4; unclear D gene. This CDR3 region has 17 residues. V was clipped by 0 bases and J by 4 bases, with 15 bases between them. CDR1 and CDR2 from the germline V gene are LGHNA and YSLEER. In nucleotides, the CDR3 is TGCGCCAGCAGCCAAGAGGGAGGTGGATTTTTTAATGAAAAACTGTTTTTT. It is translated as CASSQEGGGFFNEKLFF.

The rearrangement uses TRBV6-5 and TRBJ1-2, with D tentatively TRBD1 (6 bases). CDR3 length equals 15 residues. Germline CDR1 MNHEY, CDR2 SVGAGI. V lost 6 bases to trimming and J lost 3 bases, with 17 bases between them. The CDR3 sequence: CASRLQGNWDYGYTF. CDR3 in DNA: TGTGCCAGCAGGCTACAGGGCAATTGGGACTATGGCTACACCTTC.

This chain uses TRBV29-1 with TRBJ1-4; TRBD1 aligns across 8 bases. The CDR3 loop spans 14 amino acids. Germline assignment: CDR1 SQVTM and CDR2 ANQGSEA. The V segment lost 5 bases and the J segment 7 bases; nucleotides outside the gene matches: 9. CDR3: CSVTPTTGVEKLFF. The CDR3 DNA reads TGCAGCGTTACCCCCACGACAGGGGTTGAAAAACTGTTTTTT.

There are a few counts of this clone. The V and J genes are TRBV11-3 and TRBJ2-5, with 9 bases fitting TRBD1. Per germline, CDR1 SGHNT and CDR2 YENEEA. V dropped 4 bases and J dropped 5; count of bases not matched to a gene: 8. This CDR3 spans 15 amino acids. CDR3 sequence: CASSSSGQGGETQYF. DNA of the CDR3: TGTGCCAGCAGCTCGTCGGGACAGGGTGGGGAGACCCAGTACTTC.

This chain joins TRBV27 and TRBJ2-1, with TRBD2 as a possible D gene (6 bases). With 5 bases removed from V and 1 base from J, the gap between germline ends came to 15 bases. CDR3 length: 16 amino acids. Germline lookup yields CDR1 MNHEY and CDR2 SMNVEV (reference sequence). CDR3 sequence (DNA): TGTGCCAGCAGTCCCACCGGGACTCCTTCCTACAATGAGCAGTTCTTC. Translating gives CASSPTGTPSYNEQFF.

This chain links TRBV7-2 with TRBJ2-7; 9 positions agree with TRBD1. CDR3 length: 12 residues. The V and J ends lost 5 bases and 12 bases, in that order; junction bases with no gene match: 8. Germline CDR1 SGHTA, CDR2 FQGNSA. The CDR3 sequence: CASSTGTGRAYF. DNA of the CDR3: TGTGCCAGCAGCACCGGGACAGGGAGGGCGTACTTC.

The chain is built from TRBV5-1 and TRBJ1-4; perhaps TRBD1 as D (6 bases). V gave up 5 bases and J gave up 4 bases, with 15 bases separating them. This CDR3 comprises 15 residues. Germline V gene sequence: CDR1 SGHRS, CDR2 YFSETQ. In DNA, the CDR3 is TGCGCCAGCAGTCTTCAGGCAGGGGATAATGAAAAACTGTTTTTT. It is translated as CASSLQAGDNEKLFF.

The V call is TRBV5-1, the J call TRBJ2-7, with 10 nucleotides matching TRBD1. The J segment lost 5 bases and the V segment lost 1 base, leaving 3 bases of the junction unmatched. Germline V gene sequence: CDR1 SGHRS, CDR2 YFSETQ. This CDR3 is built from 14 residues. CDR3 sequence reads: CASSLSGQGDEQYF. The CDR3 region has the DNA TGCGCCAGCAGCTTGTCTGGACAGGGGGACGAGCAGTACTTC.